This entry concerns a single TCR beta chain. The sample belongs to a study of blood T cell repertoires in COVID-19. Study as a whole: There were acute and convalescent COVID-19 samples, and they came from the United States, Italy and Spain. The analysed material was cDNA or gDNA that came from T cells, B-cell-depleted T cells, or PBMCs.

The V gene lost 6 bases and the J gene lost 0 bases, with 6 bases spanning the gap. This CDR3 region has 14 residues. CDR1 and CDR2 from the germline V gene are MNHEY and SVGAGI. Source study methods: For nucleated cells, counts were estimated from reference gene primer amplification. Sequencing was performed with immunoSEQ multiplex PCR; in TCRdb, only in-frame clones are kept and a portion is missing. V, J and clone size derive from that table, while D and trimming were established from the DNA sequence. The table lists under 350,000 clones, roughly 89% of them singletons. What was sequenced was peripheral blood. This sequence joins TRBV6-5 and TRBJ2-6; tentatively, D is TRBD2 (5 bases). The TCR was taken from a man in his forties or fifties with acute or convalescent COVID-19. The CDR3 loop is CASRRGSGANVLTF. Written as DNA, the CDR3 is TGTGCCAGCAGACGGGGCTCTGGGGCCAACGTCCTGACTTTC.